The clone carrying this T cell receptor beta chain showed up many times. The antigen remains unidentified. The entry originates in a study of T cells in Graves' hyperthyroidism and ophthalmopathy. Overall study: Once the initial diagnosis was made, peripheral blood was obtained before any treatment.

Researchers barred patients who had uncontrolled infection, other autoimmune disease, pregnancy or lactation. Diagnoses were established using clinical symptoms, serum thyroxine and TRAb, thyroid ultrasound and orbital computed tomography. Germline values: CDR1 SNHLY, CDR2 FYNNEI. Trimming cost V 4 bases and J 7 bases, with 8 bases left between them. This CDR3 spans 12 amino acids. Whole-study findings and limits: Clonotypes that were expanded in thyroid above 0.001 mostly appeared in blood too.

TCR beta CDR3 region amplification was performed from RNA transcripts. The TCR CDR3 was amplified in a first-round RT-PCR using the HTBI primer set. Using its own MiXCR run on the multiplex PCR reads, TCRdb lists one record per CDR3 protein. This sample has some 560,000 distinct CDR3 sequences, with 14% found just once. The sample was blood. The TCR comes from a woman in her 40s with Graves' hyperthyroidism. The chain recombines TRBV2 with TRBJ1-5; D may be TRBD1 (5 bases). CDR3 amino acids: CASSGQSQPQHF. CDR3 nucleotide sequence: TGTGCCAGCAGTGGACAGTCCCAGCCCCAGCATTTT.